This T cell receptor (beta chain) was found in a study of monozygotic twins with inflammatory bowel disease. Study-level results: For IBD patients, clonotypes shared with others were fewer than for healthy twins, especially with disease activity.

The CDR3 length is 15 residues. The input for each TCR library was roughly 3,600 ng of total RNA. TCRdb reprocessed the 5' RACE reads, with one entry per CDR3 protein and no DNA. Found here are some 300,000 distinct CDR3 sequences; the top ten clones hold roughly 5.8%. Note on this clonotype: Its antigen is not known.

Skipping T cell sorting, the study isolated total RNA directly from whole blood. The sequence derives from a human donor with ulcerative colitis or Crohn's disease, or a healthy co-twin of an affected twin (not recorded which). Sequenced sample: blood. This chain connects TRBV12-3 or TRBV12-4 to TRBJ1-6. CDR3 sequence: CASSLAGYYNSPLHF.